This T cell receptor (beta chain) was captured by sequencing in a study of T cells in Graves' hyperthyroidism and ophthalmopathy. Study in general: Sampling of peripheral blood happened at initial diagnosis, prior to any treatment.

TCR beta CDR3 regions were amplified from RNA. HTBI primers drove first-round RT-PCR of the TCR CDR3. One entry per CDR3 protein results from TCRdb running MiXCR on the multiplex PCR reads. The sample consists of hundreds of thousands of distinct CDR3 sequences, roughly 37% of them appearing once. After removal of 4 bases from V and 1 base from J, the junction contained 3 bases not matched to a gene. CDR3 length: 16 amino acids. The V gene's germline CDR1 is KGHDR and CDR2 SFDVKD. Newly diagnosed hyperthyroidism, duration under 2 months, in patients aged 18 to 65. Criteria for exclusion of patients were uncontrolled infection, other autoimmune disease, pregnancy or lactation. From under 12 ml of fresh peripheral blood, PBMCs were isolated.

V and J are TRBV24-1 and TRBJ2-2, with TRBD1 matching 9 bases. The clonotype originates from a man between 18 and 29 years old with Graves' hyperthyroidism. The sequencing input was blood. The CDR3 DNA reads TGTGCCACCAGTGACCCGACAGGGGGGAACACCGGGGAGCTGTTTTTT. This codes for CATSDPTGGNTGELFF.